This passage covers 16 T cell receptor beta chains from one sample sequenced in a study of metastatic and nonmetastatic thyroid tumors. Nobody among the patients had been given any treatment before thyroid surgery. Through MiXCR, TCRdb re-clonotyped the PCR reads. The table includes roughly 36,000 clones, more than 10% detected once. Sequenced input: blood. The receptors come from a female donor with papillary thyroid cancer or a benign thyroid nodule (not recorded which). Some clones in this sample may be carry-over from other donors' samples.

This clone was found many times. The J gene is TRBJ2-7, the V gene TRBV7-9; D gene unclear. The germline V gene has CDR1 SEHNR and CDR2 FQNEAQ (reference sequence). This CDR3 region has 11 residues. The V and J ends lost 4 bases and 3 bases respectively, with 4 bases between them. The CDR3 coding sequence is TGTGCCAGCAGCTATGACTACGAGCAGTACTTC. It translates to CASSYDYEQYF.

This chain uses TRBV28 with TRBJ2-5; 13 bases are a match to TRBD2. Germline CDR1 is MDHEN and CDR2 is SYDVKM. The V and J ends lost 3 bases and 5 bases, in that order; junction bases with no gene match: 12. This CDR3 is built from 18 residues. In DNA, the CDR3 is TGTGCCAGCAGTTTTGGACTAGCGGGAGTACGGGCGGTCGAGACCCAGTACTTC. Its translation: CASSFGLAGVRAVETQYF.

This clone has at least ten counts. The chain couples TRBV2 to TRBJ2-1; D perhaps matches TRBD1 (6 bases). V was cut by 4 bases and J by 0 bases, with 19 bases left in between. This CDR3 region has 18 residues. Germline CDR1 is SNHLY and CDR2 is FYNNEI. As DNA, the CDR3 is TGTGCCAGCAGTGTAGGGTCCTCGGCGGACAGCTCCTACAATGAGCAGTTCTTC. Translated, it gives CASSVGSSADSSYNEQFF. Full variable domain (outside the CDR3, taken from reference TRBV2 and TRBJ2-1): EPEVTQTPSHQVTQMGQEVILRCVPISNHLYFYWYRQILGQKVEFLVSFYNNEISEKSEIFDDQFSVERPDGSNFTLKIRSTKLEDSAMYFCASSVGSSADSSYNEQFFGPGTRLTVL.

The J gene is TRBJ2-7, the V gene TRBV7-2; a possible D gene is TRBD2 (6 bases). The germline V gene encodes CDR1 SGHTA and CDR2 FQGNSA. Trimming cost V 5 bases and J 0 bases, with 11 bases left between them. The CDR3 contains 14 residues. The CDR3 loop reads CASSRDSSSYEQYF. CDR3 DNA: TGTGCCAGCAGCCGGGACTCAAGCTCCTACGAGCAGTACTTC.

CDR3: CASSAQENTEAFF. CDR3 coding DNA: TGTGCCTCTAGTGCACAGGAAAACACTGAAGCTTTCTTT. The chain recombines TRBV24-1 with TRBJ1-1; maybe TRBD1 (5 bases). The V end lost 12 bases, the J end lost 2 bases, and 15 bases lay between the germline ends. The CDR3 is 13 amino acids. Germline-derived CDR1 and CDR2 are KGHDR and SFDVKD.

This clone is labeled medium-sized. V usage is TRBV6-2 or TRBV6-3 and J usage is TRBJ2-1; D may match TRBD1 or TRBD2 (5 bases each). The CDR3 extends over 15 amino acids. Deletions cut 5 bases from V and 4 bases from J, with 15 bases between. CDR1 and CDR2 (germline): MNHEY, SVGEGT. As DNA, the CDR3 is TGTGCCAGCAGTCAATCCGGGACCTTGTACAATGAGCAGTTCTTC. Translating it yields CASSQSGTLYNEQFF.

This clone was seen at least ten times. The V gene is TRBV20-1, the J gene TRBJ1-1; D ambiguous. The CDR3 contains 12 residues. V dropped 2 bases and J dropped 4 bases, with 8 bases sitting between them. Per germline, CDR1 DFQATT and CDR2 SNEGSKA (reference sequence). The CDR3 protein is CSARRSATEAFF. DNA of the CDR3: TGCAGTGCTAGAAGGTCCGCCACTGAAGCTTTCTTT.

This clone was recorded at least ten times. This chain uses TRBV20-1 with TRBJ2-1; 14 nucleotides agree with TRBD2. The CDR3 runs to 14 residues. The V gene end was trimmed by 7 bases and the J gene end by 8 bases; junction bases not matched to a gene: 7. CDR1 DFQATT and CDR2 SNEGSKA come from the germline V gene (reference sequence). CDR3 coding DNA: TGCAGTGTAACCGGGACTAGCGGGAGCTATGAGCAGTTCTTC. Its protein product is CSVTGTSGSYEQFF.

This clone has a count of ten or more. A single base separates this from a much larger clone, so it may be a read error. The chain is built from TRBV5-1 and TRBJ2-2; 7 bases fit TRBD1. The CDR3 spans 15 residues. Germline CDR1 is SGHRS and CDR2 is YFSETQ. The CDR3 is CAGSMTGPNTGELFF. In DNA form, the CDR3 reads TGCGCCGGCAGCATGACAGGGCCGAACACCGGGGAGCTGTTTTTT.

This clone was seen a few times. DNA of the CDR3: TGTGCCAGCAGCCTGGTGAGGGGAGGGTACAATGAGCAGTTCTTC. Its protein is CASSLVRGGYNEQFF. V usage is TRBV6-2 or TRBV6-3 and J usage is TRBJ2-1; 7 positions match TRBD2. Trimming cost V 6 bases and J 4 bases; bases outside gene matches: 9. Germline V lookup: CDR1 MNHEY, CDR2 SVGEGT. The CDR3 runs to 15 residues.

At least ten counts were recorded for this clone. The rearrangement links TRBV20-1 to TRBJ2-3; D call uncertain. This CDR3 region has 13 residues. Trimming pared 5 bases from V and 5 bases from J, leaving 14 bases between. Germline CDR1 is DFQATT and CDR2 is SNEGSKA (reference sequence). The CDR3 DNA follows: TGCAGTGCTGCCCTTGATAGGTTAGATACGCAGTATTTT. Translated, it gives CSAALDRLDTQYF.

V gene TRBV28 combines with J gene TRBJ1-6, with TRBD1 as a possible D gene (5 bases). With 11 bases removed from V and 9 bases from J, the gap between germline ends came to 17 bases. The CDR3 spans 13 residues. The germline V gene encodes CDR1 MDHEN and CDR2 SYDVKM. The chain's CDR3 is CASKVVGGSPLHF. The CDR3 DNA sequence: TGTGCCTCCAAAGTCGTCGGGGGTTCACCCCTCCACTTT.

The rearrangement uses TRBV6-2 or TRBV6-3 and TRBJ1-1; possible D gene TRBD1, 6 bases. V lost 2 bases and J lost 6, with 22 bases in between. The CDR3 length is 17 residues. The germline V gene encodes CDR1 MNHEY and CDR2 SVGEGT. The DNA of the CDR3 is TGTGCCAGCAGTTACCAATTTACAGGGATGGGGGCCGCTGAAGCTTTCTTT. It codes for CASSYQFTGMGAAEAFF.

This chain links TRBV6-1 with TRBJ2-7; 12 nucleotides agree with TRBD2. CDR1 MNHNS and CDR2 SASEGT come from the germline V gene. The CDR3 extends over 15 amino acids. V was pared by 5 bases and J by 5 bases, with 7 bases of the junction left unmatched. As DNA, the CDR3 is TGTGCCAGCAGTCTTCGACTAGCGGGAGCGGACGAGCAGTACTTC. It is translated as CASSLRLAGADEQYF.

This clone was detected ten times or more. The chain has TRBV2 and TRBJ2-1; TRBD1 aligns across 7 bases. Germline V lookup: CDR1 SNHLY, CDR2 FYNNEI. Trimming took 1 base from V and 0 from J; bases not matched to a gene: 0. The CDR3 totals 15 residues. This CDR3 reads CASSEGTGSYNEQFF. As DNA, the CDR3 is TGTGCCAGCAGTGAAGGGACAGGCTCCTACAATGAGCAGTTCTTC.

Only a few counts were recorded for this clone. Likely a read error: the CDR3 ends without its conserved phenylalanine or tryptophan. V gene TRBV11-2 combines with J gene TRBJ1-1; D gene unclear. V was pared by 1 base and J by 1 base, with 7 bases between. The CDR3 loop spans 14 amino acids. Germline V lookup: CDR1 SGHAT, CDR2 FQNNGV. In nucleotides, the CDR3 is TGTGCCAGCAGCTTAGGGATACCGAACACTGAAGCTTTCATT. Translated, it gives CASSLGIPNTEAFI.